This T cell receptor beta chain was observed in a study of blood T cell repertoires in COVID-19. The wider study: The United States, Italy and Spain were the sources of the acute and convalescent COVID-19 samples.

Germline lookup yields CDR1 SGHRS and CDR2 YFSETQ. V lost 0 bases and J lost 7, with 11 bases in between. This CDR3 is built from 15 residues. As originally analysed: Researchers report that nucleated cell counts were estimated from reference gene primer amplification. Method: immunoSEQ multiplex PCR; TCRdb's copy keeps in-frame clones and lacks some. D and trimming come from the DNA, and the V and J calls and clone size come from that table. The sample has approximately 100,000 clones; 70% to 90% are singletons. This chain connects TRBV5-1 to TRBJ1-6; D gene uncertain. This receptor was identified in a human donor with COVID-19, enrolled during active disease. The donor label of this sample is uncertain. The material sequenced was peripheral blood. CDR3 protein: CASSLAGMRNSPLHF. The CDR3 DNA follows: TGCGCCAGCAGCTTGGCTGGCATGAGGAATTCACCCCTCCACTTT.